This entry lists 5 T cell receptor beta chains sequenced from one sample in a study of blood T cell repertoires in COVID-19. Profiling relied on immunoSEQ multiplex PCR, and the TCRdb table lists in-frame clones only, not all of them. This table has roughly 230,000 clones, around 90% appearing once. Material: peripheral blood. Receptors were obtained from a man between 65 and 80 years old with acute or convalescent COVID-19.

The J gene is TRBJ2-3, the V gene TRBV6-5, with TRBD2 matching 9 bases. Per germline, CDR1 MNHEY and CDR2 SVGAGI. The ends lost 2 bases at V and 1 base at J; junction bases unmatched: 4. This CDR3 has 16 residues. CDR3 region: CASSYMAGGRTDTQYF. CDR3 sequence (DNA): TGTGCCAGCAGTTACATGGCGGGAGGGCGCACAGATACGCAGTATTTT.

The genes are TRBV7-9 and TRBJ1-4; D remains ambiguous. CDR1 is SEHNR, CDR2 FQNEAQ, per germline (reference sequence). The CDR3 runs 17 residues. Trimming left V 5 bases short and J 4 bases short, with 20 bases between. The CDR3 DNA follows: TGTGCCAGCAGCCAGAGCGGTTTAGGGCGTTTTAATGAAAAACTGTTTTTT. Translation gives CASSQSGLGRFNEKLFF.

This chain uses TRBV18 with TRBJ2-1; TRBD2 matches at 10 bases. The CDR3 runs 14 residues. The trim removed 3 bases at V and 7 bases at J, leaving 3 bases unmatched. Germline lookup yields CDR1 KGHSH and CDR2 LQKENI. This chain's CDR3 is CASSPGTSENEQFF. CDR3 nucleotide sequence: TGTGCCAGCTCACCCGGGACTAGCGAGAATGAGCAGTTCTTC.

J is TRBJ1-3 and V is TRBV19; D unclear. CDR3 length: 13 residues. V lost 8 bases and J lost 0, with 8 bases in between. Germline assignment: CDR1 LNHDA and CDR2 SQIVND (reference sequence). The CDR3 loop is CASFRGSGNTIYF. As DNA, the CDR3 is TGTGCCAGTTTCCGGGGCTCTGGAAACACCATATATTTT.

CDR3 sequence reads: CASSPRGGGPNEQFF. For the CDR3, the DNA is TGCGCCAGCAGCCCGAGGGGGGGAGGGCCGAATGAGCAGTTCTTC. The chain joins TRBV5-1 to TRBJ2-1; TRBD2 is a possible D gene (7 bases). Trimming cost V 4 bases and J 7 bases, with 18 bases left between them. There are 15 residues in the CDR3. CDR1 and CDR2 from the germline V gene are SGHRS and YFSETQ.